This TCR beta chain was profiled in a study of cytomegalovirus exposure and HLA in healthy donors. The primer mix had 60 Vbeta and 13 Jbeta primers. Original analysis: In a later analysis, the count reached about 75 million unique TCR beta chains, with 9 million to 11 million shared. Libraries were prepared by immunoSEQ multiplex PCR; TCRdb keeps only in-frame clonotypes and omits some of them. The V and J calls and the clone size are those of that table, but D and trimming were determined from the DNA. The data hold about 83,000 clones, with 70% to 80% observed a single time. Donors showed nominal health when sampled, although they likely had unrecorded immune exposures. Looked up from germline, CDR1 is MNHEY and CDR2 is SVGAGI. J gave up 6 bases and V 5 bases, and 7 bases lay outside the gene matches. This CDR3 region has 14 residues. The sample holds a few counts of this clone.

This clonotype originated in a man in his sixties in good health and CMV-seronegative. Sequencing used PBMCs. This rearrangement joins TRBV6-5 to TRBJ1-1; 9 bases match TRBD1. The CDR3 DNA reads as TGTGCCAGCAGTCGCCGGGACAGGGCGGCTGAAGCTTTCTTT. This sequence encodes CASSRRDRAAEAFF.